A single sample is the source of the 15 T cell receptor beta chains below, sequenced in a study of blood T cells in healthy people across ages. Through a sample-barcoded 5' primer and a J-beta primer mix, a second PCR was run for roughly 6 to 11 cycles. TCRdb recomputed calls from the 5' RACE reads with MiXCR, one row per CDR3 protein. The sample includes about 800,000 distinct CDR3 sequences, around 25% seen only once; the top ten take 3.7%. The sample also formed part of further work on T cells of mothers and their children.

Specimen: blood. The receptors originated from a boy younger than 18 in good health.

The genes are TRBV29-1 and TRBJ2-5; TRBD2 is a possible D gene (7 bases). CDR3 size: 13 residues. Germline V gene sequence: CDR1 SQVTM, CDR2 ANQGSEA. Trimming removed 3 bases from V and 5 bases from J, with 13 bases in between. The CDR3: CSVDAGAAETQYF. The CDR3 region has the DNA TGCAGCGTTGACGCGGGGGCCGCGGAGACCCAGTACTTC.

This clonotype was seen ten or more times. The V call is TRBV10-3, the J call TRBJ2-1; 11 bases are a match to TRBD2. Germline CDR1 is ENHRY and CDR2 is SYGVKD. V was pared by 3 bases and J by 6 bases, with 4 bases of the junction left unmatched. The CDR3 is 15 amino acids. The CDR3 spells CAISEGGLAANEQFF. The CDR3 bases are TGTGCCATCAGTGAAGGGGGACTAGCGGCCAATGAGCAGTTCTTC.

This chain's CDR3 is CASSQDDGTQYF. CDR3 in DNA: TGCGCCAGCAGCCAAGATGATGGGACCCAGTACTTC. The J gene is TRBJ2-5, the V gene TRBV4-3; D not resolved. CDR1 is LGHNA, CDR2 YSLEER, per germline. The CDR3 runs 12 residues. V was cut by 0 bases and J by 7 bases, with 6 bases left in between.

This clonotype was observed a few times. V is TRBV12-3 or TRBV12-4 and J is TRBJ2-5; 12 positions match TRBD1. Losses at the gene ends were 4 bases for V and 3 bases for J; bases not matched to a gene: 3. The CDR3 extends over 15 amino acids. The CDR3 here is CASSSGTGGKETQYF. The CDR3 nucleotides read TGTGCCAGCAGTTCGGGGACAGGGGGCAAAGAGACCCAGTACTTC.

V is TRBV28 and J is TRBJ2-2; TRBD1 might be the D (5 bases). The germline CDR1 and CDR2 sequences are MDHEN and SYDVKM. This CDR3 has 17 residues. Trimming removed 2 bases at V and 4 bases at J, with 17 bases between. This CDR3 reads CASSLEFWQGPTGELFF. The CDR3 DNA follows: TGTGCCAGCAGTTTAGAATTCTGGCAGGGCCCCACCGGGGAGCTGTTTTTT.

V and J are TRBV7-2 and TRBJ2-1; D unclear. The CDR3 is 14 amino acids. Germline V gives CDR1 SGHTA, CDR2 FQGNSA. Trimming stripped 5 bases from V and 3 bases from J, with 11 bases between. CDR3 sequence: CASSVTPVYNEQFF. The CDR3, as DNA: TGTGCCAGCAGCGTAACTCCGGTCTACAATGAGCAGTTCTTC.

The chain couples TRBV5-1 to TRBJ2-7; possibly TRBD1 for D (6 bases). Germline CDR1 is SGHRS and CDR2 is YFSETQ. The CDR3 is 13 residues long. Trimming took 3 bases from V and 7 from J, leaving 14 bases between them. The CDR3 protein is CASSSDRTGEQYF. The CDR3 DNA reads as TGCGCCAGCAGCTCAGACAGGACGGGGGAGCAGTACTTC.

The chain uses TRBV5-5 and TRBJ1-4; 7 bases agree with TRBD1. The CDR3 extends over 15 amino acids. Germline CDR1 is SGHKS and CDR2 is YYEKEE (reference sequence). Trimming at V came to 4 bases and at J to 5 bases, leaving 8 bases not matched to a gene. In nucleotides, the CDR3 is TGTGCCAGCAGCGGGAATCCGACAGGGAATGAAAAACTGTTTTTT. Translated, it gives CASSGNPTGNEKLFF.

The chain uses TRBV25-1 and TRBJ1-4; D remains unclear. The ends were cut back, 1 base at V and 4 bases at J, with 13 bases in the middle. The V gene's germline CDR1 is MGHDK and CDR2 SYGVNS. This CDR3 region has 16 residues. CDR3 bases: TGTGCCAGCAGTGAATCCTCGGGGAGACTTAATGAAAAACTGTTTTTT. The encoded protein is CASSESSGRLNEKLFF.

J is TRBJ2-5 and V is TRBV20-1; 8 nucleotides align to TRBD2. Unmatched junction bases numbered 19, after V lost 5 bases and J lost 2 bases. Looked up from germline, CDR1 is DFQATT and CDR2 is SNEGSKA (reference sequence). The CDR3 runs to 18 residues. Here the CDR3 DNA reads TGCAGTGCTGATTATAGGACTAGCACCGCTTTTGTACAAGAGACCCAGTACTTC. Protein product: CSADYRTSTAFVQETQYF.

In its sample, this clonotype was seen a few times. CDR3 protein: CASSLALAGAWGNEQFF. The CDR3 DNA reads TGTGCCAGCAGCTTAGCGCTAGCGGGAGCTTGGGGCAATGAGCAGTTCTTC. The chain links TRBV7-9 to TRBJ2-1, with 10 bases aligning to TRBD2. Germline-derived CDR1 and CDR2 are SEHNR and FQNEAQ (reference sequence). This CDR3 comprises 17 residues. V lost 0 bases, J lost 6 bases, and 8 bases stayed unmatched.

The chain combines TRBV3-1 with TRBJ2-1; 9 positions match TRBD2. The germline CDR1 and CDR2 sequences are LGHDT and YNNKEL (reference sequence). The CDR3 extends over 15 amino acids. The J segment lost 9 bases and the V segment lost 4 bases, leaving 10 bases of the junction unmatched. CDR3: CASSLPGRGGFEQFF. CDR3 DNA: TGTGCCAGCAGCCTCCCGGGGCGGGGGGGCTTTGAGCAGTTCTTC.

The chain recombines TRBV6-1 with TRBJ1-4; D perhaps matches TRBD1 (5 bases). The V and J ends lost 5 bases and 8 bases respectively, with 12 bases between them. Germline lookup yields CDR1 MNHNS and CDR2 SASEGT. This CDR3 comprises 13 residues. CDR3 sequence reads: CASSWGVGEKLFF. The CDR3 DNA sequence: TGTGCCAGCAGTTGGGGGGTAGGAGAAAAACTGTTTTTT.

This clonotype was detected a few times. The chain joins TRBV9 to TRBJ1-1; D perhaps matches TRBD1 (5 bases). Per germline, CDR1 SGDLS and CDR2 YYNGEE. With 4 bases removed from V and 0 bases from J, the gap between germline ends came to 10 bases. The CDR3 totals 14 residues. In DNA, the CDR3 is TGTGCCAGCAGCTGGGACGGCATGAACACTGAAGCTTTCTTT. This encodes CASSWDGMNTEAFF.

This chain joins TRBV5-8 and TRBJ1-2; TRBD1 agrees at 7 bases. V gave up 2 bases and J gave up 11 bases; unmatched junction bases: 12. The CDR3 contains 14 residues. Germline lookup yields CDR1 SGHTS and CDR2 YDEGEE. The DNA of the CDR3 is TGTGCCAGCAGCTTTGGGACAGTCGGAGGGAGGTACACCTTC. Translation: CASSFGTVGGRYTF.